The 27 T cell receptor beta chains given below trace back to one sample, sequenced in a study of T-cell reconstitution after alpha-beta-depleted transplantation in children. This sample's TCRbeta library carried unique molecular identifier barcodes. A single record per CDR3 protein comes from TCRdb applying MiXCR to the PCR reads. The sample carries around 580,000 distinct CDR3 sequences, 27% recorded once. The sequences come from PBMCs, collected before TCRalphabeta/CD19-depleted stem cell transplant. The receptor set was obtained from a boy younger than two with Wiskott-Aldrich syndrome, due to receive a stem cell transplant.

The chain joins TRBV11-2 to TRBJ1-5, with TRBD1 identical over 8 bases. The CDR3 covers 13 residues. Germline CDR1 is SGHAT and CDR2 is FQNNGV. V shed 3 bases and J 7 bases; nucleotides not matched to a gene: 2. CDR3 sequence: CASSFGQGQPQHF. The CDR3 nucleotides are TGTGCCAGCAGCTTCGGACAGGGCCAGCCCCAGCATTTT.

J is TRBJ1-5 and V is TRBV7-9; D call uncertain. Trimming shortened V by 5 bases and J by 3 bases, and 8 bases separated the two germline ends. This CDR3 comprises 13 residues. The germline V gene encodes CDR1 SEHNR and CDR2 FQNEAQ (reference sequence). CDR3 in DNA: TGTGCCAGCAGCAAGGATGTCAATCAGCCCCAGCATTTT. Protein sequence: CASSKDVNQPQHF.

This clonotype showed up just a few times. The chain is built from TRBV7-2 and TRBJ2-7; a weak D match, TRBD1 (6 bases). This CDR3 contains 14 residues. The V gene's germline CDR1 is SGHTA and CDR2 FQGNSA. Trimming shortened V by 4 bases and J by 4 bases, and 14 bases separated the two germline ends. CDR3 in amino acids: CASSSTGFVYEQYF. The CDR3 bases are TGTGCCAGCAGCTCAACAGGGTTTGTATACGAGCAGTACTTC. Using reference TRBV7-2 and TRBJ2-7 for the parts outside the CDR3, the full variable domain is GAGVSQSPSNKVTEKGKDVELRCDPISGHTALYWYRQSLGQGLEFLIYFQGNSAPDKSGLPSDRFSAERTGGSVSTLTIQRTQQEDSAVYLCASSSTGFVYEQYFGPGTRLTVT.

The CDR3, as DNA: TGTGCCAGCAGTTTAATTTGGGCTAGCGGGGAGACCCAGTACTTC. Its protein product is CASSLIWASGETQYF. V and J are TRBV28 and TRBJ2-5; 8 bases fit TRBD2. Germline values: CDR1 MDHEN, CDR2 SYDVKM. Germline trimming cut 2 bases from V and 5 bases from J; bases unmatched to any gene: 7. This CDR3 spans 15 amino acids.

The sample holds a few counts of this clonotype. This rearrangement joins TRBV29-1 to TRBJ1-4; TRBD1 matches 8 bases. The CDR3 contains 13 residues. Germline CDR1 reads SQVTM; CDR2 reads ANQGSEA. V gave up 6 bases and J gave up 0 bases; unmatched junction bases: 0. In nucleotides, the CDR3 is TGCAGCGTACAGGGGGCAACTAATGAAAAACTGTTTTTT. This gives the protein CSVQGATNEKLFF.

The J gene is TRBJ2-7, the V gene TRBV19; D is possibly TRBD1 (6 bases). V was shortened by 5 bases and J by 5 bases, with 19 bases between the two germline ends. The CDR3 sequence is 15 residues long. Germline V gene data show CDR1 as LNHDA and CDR2 as SQIVND (reference sequence). CDR3 sequence (DNA): TGTGCCAGTAGTTCTCCTAGGGGGATTACCAACGAGCAGTACTTC. This translates into CASSSPRGITNEQYF.

As concerns this clonotype: One end of the junction fails to match germline, which may point to a read error. The CDR3 region is CASSLGQGGETQSF. The CDR3 DNA follows: TGCGCCAGCAGCTTGGGCCAGGGAGGAGAGACCCAGTCCTTT. The genes are TRBV5-1 and TRBJ2-5, with a possible D match to TRBD2 (6 bases). The CDR3 contains 14 residues. Germline V CDR1 and CDR2: SGHRS, YFSETQ. The complete variable domain, with remaining parts taken from reference TRBV5-1 and TRBJ2-5, reads KAGVTQTPRYLIKTRGQQVTLSCSPISGHRSVSWYQQTPGQGLQFLFEYFSETQRNKGNFPGRFSGRQFSNSRSEMNVSTLELGDSALYLCASSLGQGGETQSFGPGTRLLVL.

V usage is TRBV5-1 and J usage is TRBJ2-3; D assignment may be TRBD1 or TRBD2 (6 bases each). The CDR3 loop spans 15 amino acids. Germline V gene data show CDR1 as SGHRS and CDR2 as YFSETQ. The germline V and J ends were trimmed by 4 bases and 4 bases, with 16 bases remaining between them. CDR3 loop: CASSVSGGRADTQYF. CDR3 bases: TGCGCCAGCAGCGTGTCCGGGGGCAGGGCAGATACGCAGTATTTT.

This sequence joins TRBV4-2 and TRBJ2-1; perhaps TRBD1 as D (6 bases). V shed 0 bases and J shed 6 bases, with 12 bases lying between them. CDR1 is LGHNA and CDR2 is YNFKEQ in the germline V gene. This CDR3 is 15 amino acids long. Here the CDR3 reads CASSQEARGGNEQFF. The CDR3 DNA is TGTGCCAGCAGCCAAGAAGCGCGAGGGGGCAATGAGCAGTTCTTC.

This chain joins TRBV29-1 and TRBJ2-3; D not resolved. The CDR3 has 11 amino acids. Trimming stripped 8 bases from V and 4 bases from J, with 10 bases between. The germline V gene encodes CDR1 SQVTM and CDR2 ANQGSEA. CDR3 in DNA: TGCAGCCGCCAGGCCCCAGATACGCAGTATTTT. Protein sequence: CSRQAPDTQYF.

V gene TRBV5-1 combines with J gene TRBJ2-3, with 9 bases identical to TRBD2. This CDR3 is built from 14 residues. The V gene's germline CDR1 is SGHRS and CDR2 YFSETQ. V dropped 8 bases and J dropped 6; count of bases not matched to a gene: 10. CDR3 amino acids: CASGTSSPFDTQYF. CDR3 nucleotide sequence: TGCGCCAGTGGGACTAGCTCTCCTTTTGATACGCAGTATTTT.

This chain connects TRBV27 to TRBJ2-7, with 11 bases lining up with TRBD2. Trimming at V came to 6 bases and at J to 7 bases, leaving 8 bases not matched to a gene. This CDR3 is 14 amino acids long. CDR1 is MNHEY, CDR2 SMNVEV, per germline (reference sequence). As DNA, the CDR3 is TGTGCCAGCAGGCGTAGCGGGAGGGCAGGTGAGCAGTACTTC. Translated, it gives CASRRSGRAGEQYF.

The V and J genes are TRBV5-1 and TRBJ2-1, with TRBD2 matching 11 bases. This CDR3 has 16 residues. Germline V gene lookup returns CDR1 SGHRS and CDR2 YFSETQ. Trimming took 3 bases from V and 4 from J; bases not matched to a gene: 6. The DNA for the CDR3 is TGCGCCAGCAGCTCCCTGACTAGCGGGAAGTACAATGAGCAGTTCTTC. Residues: CASSSLTSGKYNEQFF.

V usage is TRBV6-1 and J usage is TRBJ1-5; 7 bases fit TRBD1. The trim removed 6 bases at V and 3 bases at J, leaving 5 bases unmatched. Germline V gene sequence: CDR1 MNHNS, CDR2 SASEGT. The CDR3 extends over 14 amino acids. In DNA, the CDR3 is TGTGCCAGCAGCCGGACAGGTACCAATCAGCCCCAGCATTTT. It yields the protein CASSRTGTNQPQHF.

This chain connects TRBV28 to TRBJ2-1, with D tentatively TRBD1 (6 bases). Germline CDR1 reads MDHEN; CDR2 reads SYDVKM. There are 12 residues in the CDR3. Between the trimmed V and J ends, which lost 7 bases and 8 bases, there was a span of 12 bases. The DNA for the CDR3 is TGTGCCAGCAAGGGGGAGTGGGATGAGCAGTTCTTC. This encodes CASKGEWDEQFF.

The chain links TRBV29-1 to TRBJ2-2, with D possibly being TRBD2 (6 bases). This CDR3 spans 15 amino acids. The germline gives CDR1 SQVTM, CDR2 ANQGSEA. V shed 7 bases and J shed 1 base, with 16 bases lying between them. The chain's CDR3 is CSASRVGGNTGELFF. As DNA, the CDR3 is TGCAGCGCCTCTCGCGTGGGAGGGAACACCGGGGAGCTGTTTTTT.

The sample holds one count of this clonotype. V usage is TRBV10-3 and J usage is TRBJ1-1; D ambiguous. The CDR3 loop spans 13 amino acids. Trimming took 4 bases from V and 1 from J, leaving 7 bases between them. CDR1 is ENHRY and CDR2 is SYGVKD in the germline V gene. The CDR3 sequence: CAISVYKNTEAFF. As DNA, the CDR3 is TGTGCCATCAGTGTATACAAGAACACTGAAGCTTTCTTT.

This chain connects TRBV27 to TRBJ2-7; D not resolved. CDR3 length equals 14 residues. The V end was cut by 5 bases, the J end by 2 bases, with 13 bases between. Germline CDR1 MNHEY, CDR2 SMNVEV (reference sequence). CDR3 sequence reads: CASSPNVRTYEQYF. The CDR3 bases are TGTGCCAGCAGTCCTAACGTCAGGACCTACGAGCAGTACTTC.

The chain recombines TRBV7-9 with TRBJ2-1, with 14 bases identical to TRBD2. Unmatched junction bases numbered 7, after V lost 8 bases and J lost 13 bases. Germline V gene sequence: CDR1 SEHNR, CDR2 FQNEAQ (reference sequence). The CDR3 contains 13 residues. Here the CDR3 DNA reads TGTGCCAGCCGGACTAGCGGGGGGAGGGATCAGTTCTTC. Amino acids: CASRTSGGRDQFF.

The chain joins TRBV12-3 or TRBV12-4 to TRBJ1-4; D remains unclear. The CDR3 runs 15 residues. The V end lost 8 bases, the J end lost 0 bases, and 13 bases lay between the germline ends. CDR3 protein: CASGSDGATNEKLFF. As DNA, the CDR3 is TGTGCCAGCGGGTCAGACGGTGCAACTAATGAAAAACTGTTTTTT.

This clonotype was counted a few times. This chain links TRBV20-1 with TRBJ1-3; 7 bases map to TRBD1. The CDR3 totals 16 residues. V lost 6 bases, J lost 0 bases, and 11 bases stayed unmatched. Germline lookup yields CDR1 DFQATT and CDR2 SNEGSKA (reference sequence). CDR3 region: CSAKRGTVNSGNTIYF. The CDR3 DNA is TGCAGTGCCAAGCGGGGGACAGTGAACTCTGGAAACACCATATATTTT.

The chain couples TRBV10-3 to TRBJ2-1, with TRBD2 identical over 9 bases. Germline lookup yields CDR1 ENHRY and CDR2 SYGVKD. With V trimmed by 4 bases and J by 5 bases, 15 bases remained unmatched. This CDR3 spans 18 amino acids. The CDR3 here is CAISGGGGSGSNHNEQFF. The CDR3 DNA reads TGTGCCATCAGTGGCGGTGGTGGTAGCGGGAGTAACCACAATGAGCAGTTCTTC.

The chain has TRBV6-5 and TRBJ2-5; 8 bases align to TRBD2. This CDR3 is built from 16 residues. The germline gives CDR1 MNHEY, CDR2 SVGAGI. V trimming: 10 bases; J trimming: 5 bases; junction bases outside the gene matches: 18. CDR3 sequence: CAIGPPGGEAMETQYF. CDR3 sequence (DNA): TGTGCCATTGGCCCCCCGGGGGGGGAGGCCATGGAGACCCAGTACTTC.

In its sample, this clonotype was seen a few times. The V gene is TRBV10-1, the J gene TRBJ1-1; the D is unclear. V lost 7 bases to trimming and J lost 5 bases, with 14 bases between them. The CDR3 covers 13 residues. From germline, CDR1 is WNHNN and CDR2 SYGVQD (reference sequence). DNA for the CDR3: TGCGCCAGCAAGGCCTCTGGTGTAACTGAAGCTTTCTTT. Its translation: CASKASGVTEAFF.

The chain is built from TRBV7-9 and TRBJ2-1, with D unresolved. Germline V lookup: CDR1 SEHNR, CDR2 FQNEAQ (reference sequence). This CDR3 is built from 11 residues. V lost 4 bases and J lost 10, with 8 bases in between. The CDR3 region has the DNA TGTGCCAGCAGCTCTTCCAAGGAGCAGTTCTTC. It yields the protein CASSSSKEQFF.

Only a few counts were recorded for this clonotype. The genes are TRBV7-9 and TRBJ1-2; 7 bases fit TRBD1. Germline V CDR1 and CDR2: SEHNR, FQNEAQ (reference sequence). The CDR3 extends over 14 amino acids. V dropped 6 bases and J dropped 4; count of bases not matched to a gene: 8. In DNA form, the CDR3 reads TGTGCCAGCAGTAGCCTCGACAGGGTCTATGGCTACACCTTC. Protein sequence: CASSSLDRVYGYTF.

The rearrangement uses TRBV4-2 and TRBJ2-2; D possibly matches TRBD1 or TRBD2 (5 bases each). The CDR3 has 15 amino acids. Trimming shortened V by 2 bases and J by 5 bases, and 12 bases separated the two germline ends. Germline CDR1 LGHNA, CDR2 YNFKEQ. This CDR3 reads CASSQNVGETGELFF. The DNA of the CDR3 is TGTGCCAGCAGCCAAAATGTGGGGGAAACCGGGGAGCTGTTTTTT.